Listed below are T cell receptor beta chains from one sample, sequenced in a study of blood T cell repertoires in COVID-19. Sequencing used immunoSEQ multiplex PCR; TCRdb keeps in-frame clones, though not all of them. Of some 250,000 clones detected, roughly 90% appear once; the ten largest clones hold roughly 2%. The material sequenced was PBMCs or T cells enriched from blood (not recorded which). These receptors were obtained from a middle-aged woman with acute COVID-19. CDR3s include the opening cysteine and the closing phenylalanine or tryptophan. The order of the fields is J gene, V gene, CDR3 protein.

j_call: TRBJ1-6; v_call: TRBV10-3; cdr3_aa: CAIRRTGGDSPLHF
j_call: TRBJ2-7; v_call: TRBV6-5; cdr3_aa: CASTNVNEQYF
j_call: TRBJ1-2; v_call: TRBV6-5; cdr3_aa: CASSYSGQGPYGYTF
j_call: TRBJ2-3; v_call: TRBV27; cdr3_aa: CASSKGLAGDTQYF
j_call: TRBJ2-7; v_call: TRBV5-1; cdr3_aa: CASSPTGDLGEQYF
j_call: TRBJ1-2; v_call: TRBV19; cdr3_aa: CASTPQGDYGYTF
j_call: TRBJ2-7; v_call: TRBV2; cdr3_aa: CASRTVSYEQYF
j_call: TRBJ2-7; v_call: TRBV4-2; cdr3_aa: CASSQDLSGTSSRQYF
j_call: TRBJ1-2; v_call: TRBV5-1; cdr3_aa: CASSLTGGGVGYTF
j_call: TRBJ1-6; v_call: TRBV30; cdr3_aa: CAWSLKTGGNSPLHF
j_call: TRBJ2-3; v_call: TRBV3-1/TRBV3-2; cdr3_aa: CASSQVQDSKQYF
j_call: TRBJ2-1; v_call: TRBV7-8; cdr3_aa: CASSLVNNEQFF
j_call: TRBJ1-2; v_call: TRBV2; cdr3_aa: CASSESADFYYGYTF
j_call: TRBJ2-1; v_call: TRBV19; cdr3_aa: CASTLGRLAGGLYNEQFF
j_call: TRBJ1-5; v_call: TRBV6-2/TRBV6-3; cdr3_aa: CASSYVGGQPQHF
j_call: TRBJ2-7; v_call: TRBV7-9; cdr3_aa: CASSLADRAIYEQYF
j_call: TRBJ2-7; v_call: TRBV27; cdr3_aa: CASSPGTPDPYEQYF
j_call: TRBJ1-1; v_call: TRBV13; cdr3_aa: CASSFVGGTEAFF
j_call: TRBJ2-7; v_call: TRBV27; cdr3_aa: CASSLLGTGKNEQYF
j_call: TRBJ1-1; v_call: TRBV6-2/TRBV6-3; cdr3_aa: CASSRSDRNTEAFF
j_call: TRBJ1-6; v_call: TRBV13; cdr3_aa: CASSLGTGTGSPLHF
j_call: TRBJ2-7; v_call: TRBV4-3; cdr3_aa: CASSQGQGAREQYF
j_call: TRBJ1-6; v_call: TRBV3-1/TRBV3-2; cdr3_aa: CASSQGTGMGRSPLHF
j_call: TRBJ2-5; v_call: TRBV7-3; cdr3_aa: CASSLRTSGEGETQYF
j_call: TRBJ2-1; v_call: TRBV20-1; cdr3_aa: CSASPGTSGRVDEQFF
j_call: TRBJ1-4; v_call: TRBV19; cdr3_aa: CASSVTTNEKLFF
j_call: TRBJ2-5; v_call: TRBV19; cdr3_aa: CASSTRQGKGETQYF
j_call: TRBJ2-1; v_call: TRBV5-4; cdr3_aa: CASSSAGRPAGEQFF
j_call: TRBJ2-7; v_call: TRBV5-1; cdr3_aa: CASSYGTSGRAGYEQYF
j_call: TRBJ2-7; v_call: TRBV27; cdr3_aa: CASSFLGTSGREQYF
j_call: TRBJ2-1; v_call: TRBV5-1; cdr3_aa: CASTIGGNVQEQFF
j_call: TRBJ2-2; v_call: TRBV7-3; cdr3_aa: CASSFQGAAGELFF
j_call: TRBJ2-5; v_call: TRBV5-5; cdr3_aa: CASSLEPGAETQYF
j_call: TRBJ1-6; v_call: TRBV18; cdr3_aa: CASSTSGTGVTHNSPLHF
j_call: TRBJ2-5; v_call: TRBV5-6; cdr3_aa: CASSLAGLSETQYF
j_call: TRBJ2-2; v_call: TRBV7-3; cdr3_aa: CASSATGSNTGELFF
j_call: TRBJ2-7; v_call: TRBV7-2; cdr3_aa: CASRGTSGPGEQYF
j_call: TRBJ1-2; v_call: TRBV18; cdr3_aa: CASSPEQGFAYGYTF
j_call: TRBJ1-3; v_call: TRBV11-2; cdr3_aa: CASSLDLMPGNTIYF
j_call: TRBJ2-1; v_call: TRBV23-1; cdr3_aa: CASNPLSSYNEQFF
j_call: TRBJ1-4; v_call: TRBV9; cdr3_aa: CASSVAAGQAGEKLFF
j_call: TRBJ2-7; v_call: TRBV5-4; cdr3_aa: CASSPGQNYEQYF
j_call: TRBJ1-2; v_call: TRBV5-1; cdr3_aa: CASSLEQGSGYTF
j_call: TRBJ2-5; v_call: TRBV9; cdr3_aa: CASSVGSGWETQYF